This T cell receptor (beta chain) was identified in a study of T cell changes during pregnancy in multiple sclerosis. The CDR3 has 16 amino acids. The V gene's germline CDR1 is SGHRS and CDR2 YFSETQ. After removal of 2 bases from V and 4 bases from J, the junction contained 7 bases not matched to a gene. Profiling relied on immunoSEQ multiplex PCR, and the TCRdb table lists in-frame clones only, not all of them. The profile shows about 67,000 clones, roughly nine tenths of them singletons. The specimen comprised peripheral blood, sampled in the second trimester of pregnancy. The J gene is TRBJ2-2, the V gene TRBV5-1, with 8 bases lining up with TRBD1. This clonotype originated in a female donor with multiple sclerosis, enrolled in a pregnancy study. The CDR3 DNA is TGCGCCAGCAGCTTCAACGGACAGGGAGGCACCGGGGAGCTGTTTTTT. Residues: CASSFNGQGGTGELFF.